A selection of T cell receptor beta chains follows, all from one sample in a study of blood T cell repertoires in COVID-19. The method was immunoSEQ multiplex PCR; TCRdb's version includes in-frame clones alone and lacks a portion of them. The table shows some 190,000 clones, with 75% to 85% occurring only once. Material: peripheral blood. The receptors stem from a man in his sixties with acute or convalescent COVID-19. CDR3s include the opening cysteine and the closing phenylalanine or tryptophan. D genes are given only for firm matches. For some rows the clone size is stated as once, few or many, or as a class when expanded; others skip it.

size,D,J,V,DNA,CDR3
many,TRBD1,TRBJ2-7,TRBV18,TGTGCCAGCTCAACCGGGACAGAGTCCTACGAGCAGTACTTC,CASSTGTESYEQYF
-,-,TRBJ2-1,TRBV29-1,TGCAGCGATTCGGGATCCTCCTTGTGCTCCCATCCCTCCGAGCAGTTCTTC,CSDSGSSLCSHPSEQFF
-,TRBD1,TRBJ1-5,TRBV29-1,TGCAGCGTACAGGGGGGAGGTAGCAATCAGCCCCAGCATTTT,CSVQGGGSNQPQHF
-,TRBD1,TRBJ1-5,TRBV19,TGTGCCAGTAGTATGACAGGGAAGCATTCCCAGCATTTT,CASSMTGKHSQHF
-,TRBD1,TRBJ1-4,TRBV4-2,TGTGCCAGCAGCCGGACAGGGTCTGGGGAAAAACTGTTTTTT,CASSRTGSGEKLFF
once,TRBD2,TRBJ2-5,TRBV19,TGTGCCAGTAGTATTCGTTCTAGCGGGAGTACAAAGACCCAGTACTTC,CASSIRSSGSTKTQYF
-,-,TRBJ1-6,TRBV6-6,TGTGCCAGCATTCGGCTGACCATGTCTGGGGCTCTCTATAATTCACCCCTCCACTTT,CASIRLTMSGALYNSPLHF
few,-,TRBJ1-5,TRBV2,TGTGCCAGCAGTGCAGGGCAAATCGCCCAGCCCCAGCATTTT,CASSAGQIAQPQHF
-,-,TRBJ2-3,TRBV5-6,TGTGCCAGCAGCCCACCTCTAGCAGATACGCAGTATTTT,CASSPPLADTQYF
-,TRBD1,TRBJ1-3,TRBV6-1,TGTGCCAGCAGTGACGACAGGGTCCCGTTTGGAAACACCATATATTTT,CASSDDRVPFGNTIYF
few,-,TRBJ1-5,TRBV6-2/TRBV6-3,TGTGCCAGCAGTTACTCCCGGAATCAGCCCCAGCATTTT,CASSYSRNQPQHF
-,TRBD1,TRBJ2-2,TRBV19,TGTGCCAGTAGAACGACCGGGACAGGGTTCCCCGGGGAGCTGTTTTTT,CASRTTGTGFPGELFF
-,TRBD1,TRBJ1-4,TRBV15,TGTGCCACGGGGGTAGGACAGGGTAATGAAAAACTGTTTTTT,CATGVGQGNEKLFF
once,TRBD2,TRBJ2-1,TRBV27,TGTGCCAGCAATCGACTAGCGACCAGTACTCGGTATGAGCAGTTCTTC,CASNRLATSTRYEQFF
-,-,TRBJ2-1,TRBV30,TGTGCCTGGAGTGTAACGGGGTTCAGCGAGCAGTTCTTC,CAWSVTGFSEQFF
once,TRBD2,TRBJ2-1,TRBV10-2,TGCGCCAGCAGACCGCTAGCGGATACCTACAATGAGCAGTTCTTC,CASRPLADTYNEQFF